Listed below are T cell receptor beta chains from one sample, sequenced in a study of blood T cell repertoires in COVID-19. Profiled with immunoSEQ multiplex PCR; TCRdb holds only in-frame clones, not every one. Of around 120,000 clones listed, 70% to 80% are singletons. Sample: peripheral blood. All receptors come from a woman over 75 with acute or convalescent COVID-19. Each CDR3 is given with its conserved first and last residue. D genes are given only for firm matches. Not all rows give a size; the values are once, few, many and, for expanded clones, a class.

abundance: -
j_gene: TRBJ2-1
d_gene: TRBD2
v_gene: TRBV5-4
CDR3aa: CASSPEASGGDHNEQFF
CDR3nt: TGTGCCAGCAGCCCGGAGGCTAGCGGGGGGGACCACAATGAGCAGTTCTTC

abundance: -
j_gene: TRBJ1-1
d_gene: -
v_gene: TRBV29-1
CDR3aa: CSVGTTGRTEAFF
CDR3nt: TGCAGCGTTGGGACCACAGGGCGTACTGAAGCTTTCTTT

abundance: -
j_gene: TRBJ2-1
d_gene: TRBD2
v_gene: TRBV6-5
CDR3aa: CASSYGLAVNEQFF
CDR3nt: TGTGCCAGCAGTTACGGGCTAGCGGTTAATGAGCAGTTCTTC

abundance: -
j_gene: TRBJ1-5
d_gene: -
v_gene: TRBV6-2/TRBV6-3
CDR3aa: CASSLVGSHQPQHF
CDR3nt: TGTGCCAGCAGTTTGGTGGGGAGTCATCAGCCCCAGCATTTT

abundance: -
j_gene: TRBJ2-7
d_gene: TRBD1
v_gene: TRBV18
CDR3aa: CASSPTGDEQYF
CDR3nt: TGTGCCAGCTCACCAACAGGGGACGAGCAGTACTTC

abundance: once
j_gene: TRBJ2-5
d_gene: -
v_gene: TRBV18
CDR3aa: CASSSRLEGETQYF
CDR3nt: TGTGCCAGCTCAAGCCGGCTAGAGGGAGAGACCCAGTACTTC

abundance: -
j_gene: TRBJ1-4
d_gene: -
v_gene: TRBV4-3
CDR3aa: CASSQEKREEKLFF
CDR3nt: TGCGCCAGCAGCCAAGAAAAAAGGGAGGAAAAACTGTTTTTT

abundance: -
j_gene: TRBJ2-1
d_gene: TRBD2
v_gene: TRBV5-1
CDR3aa: CASSLGGGSSYNEQFF
CDR3nt: TGCGCCAGCAGCTTGGGGGGCGGGAGCTCCTACAATGAGCAGTTCTTC

abundance: few
j_gene: TRBJ2-2
d_gene: TRBD2
v_gene: TRBV11-2
CDR3aa: CASRLAGGGTGELFF
CDR3nt: TGTGCCAGCAGACTAGCGGGAGGAGGCACCGGGGAGCTGTTTTTT

abundance: -
j_gene: TRBJ2-7
d_gene: -
v_gene: TRBV30
CDR3aa: CAWGNRELQYF
CDR3nt: TGTGCCTGGGGCAACAGGGAACTGCAGTACTTC

abundance: -
j_gene: TRBJ1-2
d_gene: -
v_gene: TRBV19
CDR3aa: CATDDRGSDHYGYTF
CDR3nt: TGTGCCACCGACGACCGGGGGTCCGACCACTATGGCTACACCTTC

abundance: -
j_gene: TRBJ1-1
d_gene: -
v_gene: TRBV12-3/TRBV12-4
CDR3aa: CASSLQVGGAFF
CDR3nt: TGTGCCAGCAGTCTACAGGTCGGGGGTGCTTTCTTT

abundance: -
j_gene: TRBJ1-3
d_gene: -
v_gene: TRBV2
CDR3aa: CASSEGTLSGNTIYF
CDR3nt: TGTGCCAGCAGTGAAGGGACACTCTCTGGAAACACCATATATTTT

abundance: -
j_gene: TRBJ1-1
d_gene: TRBD1
v_gene: TRBV10-3
CDR3aa: CAISDLPDRVGTEAFF
CDR3nt: TGTGCCATCAGTGACCTTCCTGACAGGGTAGGCACTGAAGCTTTCTTT

abundance: -
j_gene: TRBJ1-2
d_gene: TRBD1
v_gene: TRBV19
CDR3aa: CASSITGGADGYTF
CDR3nt: TGTGCCAGTAGTATTACAGGGGGCGCCGATGGCTACACCTTC

abundance: -
j_gene: TRBJ1-2
d_gene: -
v_gene: TRBV10-3
CDR3aa: CAISPGDYGYTF
CDR3nt: TGTGCCATCAGCCCAGGGGACTATGGCTACACCTTC

abundance: -
j_gene: TRBJ1-1
d_gene: TRBD1
v_gene: TRBV5-1
CDR3aa: CASDPGQGARTEAFF
CDR3nt: TGCGCCAGCGACCCGGGACAGGGGGCGAGGACTGAAGCTTTCTTT